These 15 T cell receptor beta chains were all obtained from the same sample, sequenced in a study of technical replicates of blood from a few donors. Profiled with immunoSEQ multiplex PCR; TCRdb holds only in-frame clones, not every one. The repertoire holds 67,000 or so clones, with about nine tenths as singletons. The sequencing input was T cells isolated from PBMCs. These receptors originate from a human donor in good health.

This clone was detected only once. The chain has TRBV7-8 and TRBJ1-1, with a tentative D call TRBD1 (5 bases). Trimming took off 2 bases at V and 0 bases at J, with 13 bases between the two ends. The germline gives CDR1 SGHVS, CDR2 FQNEAQ. The CDR3 sequence is 16 residues long. DNA for the CDR3: TGTGCCAGCAGCTTAATCCAGGGTATAGTGAACACTGAAGCTTTCTTT. Amino acids: CASSLIQGIVNTEAFF. Variable domain in full (rest from reference TRBV7-8 and TRBJ1-1): GAGVSQSPRYKVAKRGQDVALRCDPISGHVSLFWYQQALGQGPEFLTYFQNEAQLDKSGLPSDRFFAERPEGSVSTLKIQRTQQEDSAVYLCASSLIQGIVNTEAFFGQGTRLTVV.

CDR3 DNA sequence: TGTGCCAGCGGATCCGTCGGCAGGGAAAGCTATGGCTACACCTTC. It encodes CASGSVGRESYGYTF. The J gene is TRBJ1-2, the V gene TRBV2, with D perhaps TRBD1 (5 bases). The V and J ends lost 8 bases and 4 bases respectively, with 20 bases between them. The CDR3 covers 15 residues. Germline V lookup: CDR1 SNHLY, CDR2 FYNNEI.

This clone was recorded once. This specimen includes other DNA sequences encoding the same CDR3. The V and J genes are TRBV2 and TRBJ1-2; possible D gene TRBD1, 6 bases. The length of the CDR3 is 11 residues. With 7 bases removed from V and 5 bases from J, the gap between germline ends came to 8 bases. Germline V gives CDR1 SNHLY, CDR2 FYNNEI. In nucleotides, the CDR3 is TGTGCCAGCATGACAGGATATGGCTACACCTTC. Amino acid sequence: CASMTGYGYTF.

V usage is TRBV5-4 and J usage is TRBJ2-3; D uncertain. Germline loops: CDR1 SGHNT, CDR2 YYREEE (reference sequence). This CDR3 is 11 amino acids long. V lost 1 base, J lost 6 bases, and 3 bases lay in between. The CDR3 DNA is TGTGCCAGCAGCTTGTCGGATACGCAGTATTTT. Protein: CASSLSDTQYF.

This chain links TRBV9 with TRBJ2-7; a possible D gene is TRBD2 (5 bases). Deletions cut 4 bases from V and 5 bases from J, with 13 bases between. This CDR3 contains 13 residues. The germline gives CDR1 SGDLS, CDR2 YYNGEE. This CDR3 is CASSSEVLNEQYF. The CDR3 DNA reads TGTGCCAGCAGCTCGGAGGTTTTAAACGAGCAGTACTTC.

The chain employs TRBV19 and TRBJ1-5; 8 positions agree with TRBD1. V trimming: 3 bases; J trimming: 8 bases; junction bases outside the gene matches: 6. CDR1 and CDR2 (germline): LNHDA, SQIVND (reference sequence). There are 14 residues in the CDR3. CDR3 coding DNA: TGTGCCAGTAGTATGGGCAGGGGGCAGGAGCCCCAGCATTTT. This sequence encodes CASSMGRGQEPQHF.

The table lists this clone with a few counts. The chain employs TRBV30 and TRBJ1-5; D is possibly TRBD1 (6 bases). Per the germline V gene, CDR1 is GTSNPN and CDR2 is SVGIG (reference sequence). The ends were cut back, 0 bases at V and 7 bases at J, with 13 bases in the middle. The CDR3 is 14 amino acids. The CDR3 bases are TGTGCCTGGAGTGTACATTGGACAGACCAGCCCCAGCATTTT. Translated, it gives CAWSVHWTDQPQHF.

This clone has only one observation. V is TRBV29-1 and J is TRBJ1-5; D possibly corresponds to TRBD1 (6 bases). V shed 4 bases and J shed 6 bases, with 13 bases lying between them. CDR1 and CDR2 from the germline V gene are SQVTM and ANQGSEA. This CDR3 has 13 amino acids. The CDR3 region is CSVGRGEGQPQHF. CDR3 sequence (DNA): TGCAGCGTTGGGAGGGGGGAGGGTCAGCCCCAGCATTTT. Using reference TRBV29-1 and TRBJ1-5 for the parts outside the CDR3, the full variable domain is SAVISQKPSRDICQRGTSLTIQCQVDSQVTMMFWYRQQPGQSLTLIATANQGSEATYESGFVIDKFPISRPNLTFSTLTVSNMSPEDSSIYLCSVGRGEGQPQHFGDGTRLSIL.

This clone occurred a few times. This chain connects TRBV9 to TRBJ2-1; 13 bases are shared with TRBD2. The trim removed 3 bases at V and 8 bases at J, leaving 8 bases unmatched. In germline, CDR1 is SGDLS, CDR2 YYNGEE. The CDR3 contains 16 residues. Written as DNA, the CDR3 is TGTGCCAGCAGCGCCGGACTAGCGGGAGAGGGCTATGAGCAGTTCTTC. This encodes CASSAGLAGEGYEQFF.

This rearrangement joins TRBV11-3 to TRBJ2-4, with 8 bases lining up with TRBD2. V trimming: 1 base; J trimming: 0 bases; junction bases outside the gene matches: 5. Germline-derived CDR1 and CDR2 are SGHNT and YENEEA. CDR3 length: 17 residues. The CDR3 loop reads CASSLAGSGVAKNIQYF. The CDR3, as DNA: TGTGCCAGCAGCTTAGCTGGTAGCGGGGTAGCCAAAAACATTCAGTACTTC.

The CDR3 sequence: CAWNLGSEKLFF. CDR3 DNA sequence: TGTGCCTGGAATTTGGGGAGTGAAAAACTGTTTTTT. J is TRBJ1-4 and V is TRBV30; D uncertain. V lost 4 bases and J lost 7, with 10 bases in between. The CDR3 totals 12 residues. Germline V gene sequence: CDR1 GTSNPN, CDR2 SVGIG (reference sequence).

The CDR3 reads CASSRPGQGATEAFF. CDR3 nucleotide sequence: TGTGCCAGCAGCCGACCGGGACAGGGGGCCACTGAAGCTTTCTTT. The chain employs TRBV13 and TRBJ1-1; the match to TRBD1 covers 12 bases. The ends lost 5 bases at V and 4 bases at J; junction bases unmatched: 5. The CDR3 sequence is 15 residues long. CDR1 PRHDT and CDR2 FYEKMQ come from the germline V gene (reference sequence). Supplemented by reference TRBV13 and TRBJ1-1, the full variable domain reads AAGVIQSPRHLIKEKRETATLKCYPIPRHDTVYWYQQGPGQDPQFLISFYEKMQSDKGSIPDRFSAQQFSDYHSELNMSSLELGDSALYFCASSRPGQGATEAFFGQGTRLTVV.

The V gene is TRBV4-3, the J gene TRBJ2-1; D uncertain. This CDR3 comprises 12 residues. V lost 5 bases and J 6 bases, leaving 8 bases between the germline ends. The germline CDR1 and CDR2 sequences are LGHNA and YSLEER. CDR3 coding DNA: TGCGCCAGCAGCGGGCGTCTCAATGAGCAGTTCTTC. Protein product: CASSGRLNEQFF.

This clone was picked up one time. This chain connects TRBV2 to TRBJ2-3; D remains unclear. The V gene's germline CDR1 is SNHLY and CDR2 FYNNEI. The CDR3 covers 16 residues. Trimming cost V 7 bases and J 0 bases, with 17 bases left between them. In DNA, the CDR3 is TGTGCCAGCATCCGGTGGTACGTAGCTAGCACAGATACGCAGTATTTT. This encodes CASIRWYVASTDTQYF.

Concerning this clone: Sequence at one end of the junction differs from germline and may be a read error. The V call is TRBV20-1, the J call TRBJ2-7; 8 nucleotides match TRBD1. This CDR3 contains 11 residues. Per the germline V gene, CDR1 is DFQATT and CDR2 is SNEGSKA (reference sequence). DNA for the CDR3: TGCAGTGCTATCGGACAGGGAAGGTTGGACTTC. It codes for CSAIGQGRLDF.